Below, one T cell receptor (beta chain) is given with its context. Its antigen is unknown. The data originate from a study of cytomegalovirus exposure and HLA in healthy donors. At the level of the study: The platform used for the 120 or so validation repertoires matched that of the roughly 720 first-cohort repertoires, a later analysis reported.

This CDR3 has 17 residues. The germline CDR1 and CDR2 sequences are SGHVS and FNYEAQ. Trimming left V 5 bases short and J 5 bases short, with 25 bases between. Clones were read by immunoSEQ multiplex PCR, and TCRdb kept only the in-frame ones, dropping some. Among about 160,000 clones listed, 89% were seen once. Study observations and caveats: Specific recognition of CMV antigens was confirmed in vitro for a few chains (all CMV-associated). A classifier reportedly called cytomegalovirus status with high sensitivity and specificity. The authors enumerated over 150 TCR beta chains as linked to cytomegalovirus.

Sequences were obtained from PBMCs. The chain has TRBV7-6 and TRBJ2-7, with D possibly being TRBD2 (7 bases). The sequence came from a man aged 18 to 30 in good health and CMV-seropositive. CDR3 in DNA: TGTGCCAGCAGCCTCCGGGCGACGGGGGGCGGTGTAAACGAGCAGTACTTC. Translated: CASSLRATGGGVNEQYF.